This T cell receptor (beta chain) was identified in a study of persistence of HIV-infected CD4 T cells. Overlapping HIV-1 Gag 15-mer peptides at 1 ug per peptide per mL were used. CD40L/CD69 double-negative CD45RO-high memory CD4+ T cells were collected. This clone was observed a handful of times. The antigen is not known. Per germline, CDR1 LNHDA and CDR2 SQIVND (reference sequence). V trimming: 4 bases; J trimming: 4 bases; junction bases outside the gene matches: 2. The CDR3 totals 13 residues. This was the immunoSEQ version 4 assay in survey mode. Profiled with immunoSEQ multiplex PCR; TCRdb holds only in-frame clones, not every one. The table shows 35,000 to 45,000 clones, with 85% to 90% occurring only once.

The sample here was cultured CD4+ T cells from PBMCs, taken from a patient who received antiretroviral therapy. This chain joins TRBV19 and TRBJ2-3; 7 positions match TRBD1. The sequence derives from an adult with HIV. The donor label of this sample is uncertain. DNA of the CDR3: TGTGCCAGTAGTAACAGGGGCCCAGATACGCAGTATTTT. It translates to CASSNRGPDTQYF.